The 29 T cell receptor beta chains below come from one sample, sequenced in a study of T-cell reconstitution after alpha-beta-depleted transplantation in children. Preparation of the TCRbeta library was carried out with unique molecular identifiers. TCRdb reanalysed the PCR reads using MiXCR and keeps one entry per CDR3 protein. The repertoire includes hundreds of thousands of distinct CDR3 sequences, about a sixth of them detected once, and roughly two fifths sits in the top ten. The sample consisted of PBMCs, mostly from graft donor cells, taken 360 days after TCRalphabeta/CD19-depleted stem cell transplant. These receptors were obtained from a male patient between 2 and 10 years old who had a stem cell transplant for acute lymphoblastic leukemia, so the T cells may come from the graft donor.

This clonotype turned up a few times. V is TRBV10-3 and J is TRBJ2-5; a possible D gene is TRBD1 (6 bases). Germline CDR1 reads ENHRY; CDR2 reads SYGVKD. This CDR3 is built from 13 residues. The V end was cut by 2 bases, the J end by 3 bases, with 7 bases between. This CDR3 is CAISEGQKETQYF. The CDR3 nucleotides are TGTGCCATCAGTGAGGGACAGAAAGAGACCCAGTACTTC.

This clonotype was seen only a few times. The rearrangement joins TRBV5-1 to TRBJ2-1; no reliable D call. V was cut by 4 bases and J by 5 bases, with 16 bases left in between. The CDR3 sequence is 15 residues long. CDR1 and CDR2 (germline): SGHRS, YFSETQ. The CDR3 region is CASSLSPGPDNEQFF. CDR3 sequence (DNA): TGCGCCAGCAGCCTCAGCCCCGGACCGGACAATGAGCAGTTCTTC.

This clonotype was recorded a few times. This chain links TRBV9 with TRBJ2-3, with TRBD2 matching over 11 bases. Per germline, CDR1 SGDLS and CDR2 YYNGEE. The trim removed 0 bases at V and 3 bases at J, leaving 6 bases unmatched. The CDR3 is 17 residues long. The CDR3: CASSVARGLADTDTQYF. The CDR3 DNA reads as TGTGCCAGCAGCGTAGCCCGGGGACTAGCGGATACAGATACGCAGTATTTT.

The CDR3 protein is CASSVTAGATNEQYF. The DNA for the CDR3 is TGCGCCAGCAGCGTCACAGCGGGTGCCACGAACGAGCAGTACTTC. V usage is TRBV5-1 and J usage is TRBJ2-7, with D perhaps TRBD2 (6 bases). Trimming cost V 4 bases and J 5 bases, with 19 bases left between them. The CDR3 is 15 residues long. The germline gives CDR1 SGHRS, CDR2 YFSETQ.

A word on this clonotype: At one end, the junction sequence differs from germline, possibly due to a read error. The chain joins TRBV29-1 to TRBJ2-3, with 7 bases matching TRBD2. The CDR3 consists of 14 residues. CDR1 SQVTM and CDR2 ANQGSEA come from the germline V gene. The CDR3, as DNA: TGCAGCGTTGAAGATCGCCTGGGGGGGAGTAGCATCCATTTT. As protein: CSVEDRLGGSSIHF.

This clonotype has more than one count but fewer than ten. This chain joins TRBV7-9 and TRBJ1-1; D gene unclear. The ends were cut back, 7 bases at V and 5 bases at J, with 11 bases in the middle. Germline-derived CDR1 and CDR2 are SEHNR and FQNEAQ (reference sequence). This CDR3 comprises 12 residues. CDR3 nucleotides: TGTGCCAGCATCCTGTTGGGGACTGAAGCTTTCTTT. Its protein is CASILLGTEAFF.

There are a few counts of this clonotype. CDR3 coding DNA: TGCAGTGCTAGCGTTAGAAACACTCAGCCCCAGCATTTT. Translated: CSASVRNTQPQHF. This chain joins TRBV20-1 and TRBJ1-5; D gene unclear. The CDR3 has 13 residues. Between the trimmed V and J ends, which lost 3 bases and 6 bases, there was a span of 12 bases. CDR1 DFQATT and CDR2 SNEGSKA come from the germline V gene (reference sequence).

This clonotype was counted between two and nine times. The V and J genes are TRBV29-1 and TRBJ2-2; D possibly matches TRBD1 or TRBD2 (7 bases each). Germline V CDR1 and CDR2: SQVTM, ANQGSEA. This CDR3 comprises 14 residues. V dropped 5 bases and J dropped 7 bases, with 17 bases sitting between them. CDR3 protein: CSVPGGARFGELFF. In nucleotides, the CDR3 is TGCAGCGTTCCAGGGGGGGCCCGCTTCGGGGAGCTGTTTTTT.

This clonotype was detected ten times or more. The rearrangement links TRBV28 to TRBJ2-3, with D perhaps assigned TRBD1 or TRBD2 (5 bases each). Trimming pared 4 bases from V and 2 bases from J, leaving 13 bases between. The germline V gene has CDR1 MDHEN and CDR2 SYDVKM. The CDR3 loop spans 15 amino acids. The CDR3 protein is CASSSNPGLTDTQYF. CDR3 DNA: TGTGCCAGCAGTTCGAATCCGGGGCTCACAGATACGCAGTATTTT.

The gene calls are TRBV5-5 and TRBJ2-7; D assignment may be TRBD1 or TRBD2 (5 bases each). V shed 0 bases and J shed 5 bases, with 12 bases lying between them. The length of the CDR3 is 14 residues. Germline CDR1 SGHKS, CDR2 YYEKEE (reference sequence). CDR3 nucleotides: TGTGCCAGCAGCTTGGATATCCGGGGCCACGAGCAGTACTTC. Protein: CASSLDIRGHEQYF.

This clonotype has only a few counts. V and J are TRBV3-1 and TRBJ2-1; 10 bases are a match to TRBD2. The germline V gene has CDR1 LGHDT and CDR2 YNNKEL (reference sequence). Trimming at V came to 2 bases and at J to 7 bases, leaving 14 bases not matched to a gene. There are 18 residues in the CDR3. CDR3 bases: TGTGCCAGCAGCCAACAGGGGCATGGGCTAGCGGGAGTGAATGAGCAGTTCTTC. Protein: CASSQQGHGLAGVNEQFF.

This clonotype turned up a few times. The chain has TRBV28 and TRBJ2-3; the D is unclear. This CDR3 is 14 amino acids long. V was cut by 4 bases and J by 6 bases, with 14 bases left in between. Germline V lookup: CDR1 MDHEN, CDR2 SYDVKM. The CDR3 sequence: CASSSRTFLDTQYF. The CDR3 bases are TGTGCCAGCAGTTCCCGGACCTTCTTGGATACGCAGTATTTT.

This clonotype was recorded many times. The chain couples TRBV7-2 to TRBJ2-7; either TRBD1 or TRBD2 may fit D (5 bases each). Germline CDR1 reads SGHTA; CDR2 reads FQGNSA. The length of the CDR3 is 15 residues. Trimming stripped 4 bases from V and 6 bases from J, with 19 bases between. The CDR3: CASSSTTGAHAEQYF. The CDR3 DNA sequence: TGTGCCAGCAGCTCTACAACCGGGGCTCATGCCGAGCAGTACTTC.

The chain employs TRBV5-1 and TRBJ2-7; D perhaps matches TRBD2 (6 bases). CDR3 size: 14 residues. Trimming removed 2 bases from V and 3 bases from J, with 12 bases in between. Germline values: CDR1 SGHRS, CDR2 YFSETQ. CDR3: CASSFLRGSYEQYF. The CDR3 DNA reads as TGCGCCAGCAGCTTTCTCCGGGGGAGCTACGAGCAGTACTTC.

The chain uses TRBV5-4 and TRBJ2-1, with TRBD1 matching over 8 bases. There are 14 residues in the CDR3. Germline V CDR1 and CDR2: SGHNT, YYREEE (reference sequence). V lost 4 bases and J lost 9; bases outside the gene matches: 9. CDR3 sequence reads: CASSPFRQGFEQFF. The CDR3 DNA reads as TGTGCCAGCAGCCCCTTTCGACAGGGGTTTGAGCAGTTCTTC.

This chain's CDR3 is CASSLYPQTGREETQYF. The DNA of the CDR3 is TGTGCCAGCAGTTTATACCCCCAGACAGGTCGGGAAGAGACCCAGTACTTC. The V and J genes are TRBV28 and TRBJ2-5, with D possibly TRBD1 on 6 matching bases. CDR3 size: 17 residues. V was clipped by 1 base and J by 3 bases, with 18 bases between them. Per the germline V gene, CDR1 is MDHEN and CDR2 is SYDVKM. The whole variable domain, remainder taken from reference TRBV28 and TRBJ2-5, is DVKVTQSSRYLVKRTGEKVFLECVQDMDHENMFWYRQDPGLGLRLIYFSYDVKMKEKGDIPEGYSVSREKKERFSLILESASTNQTSMYLCASSLYPQTGREETQYFGPGTRLLVL.

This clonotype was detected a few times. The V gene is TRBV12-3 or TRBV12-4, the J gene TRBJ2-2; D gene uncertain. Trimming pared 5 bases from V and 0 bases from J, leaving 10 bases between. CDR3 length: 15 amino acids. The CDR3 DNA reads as TGTGCCAGCAGTCCAATGACACCGAACACCGGGGAGCTGTTTTTT. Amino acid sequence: CASSPMTPNTGELFF.

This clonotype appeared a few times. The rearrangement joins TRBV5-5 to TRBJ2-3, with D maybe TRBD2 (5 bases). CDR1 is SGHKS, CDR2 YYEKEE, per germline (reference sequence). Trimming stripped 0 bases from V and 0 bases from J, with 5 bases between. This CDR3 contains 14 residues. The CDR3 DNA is TGTGCCAGCAGCTTGGGGACTAGCACAGATACGCAGTATTTT. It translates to CASSLGTSTDTQYF.

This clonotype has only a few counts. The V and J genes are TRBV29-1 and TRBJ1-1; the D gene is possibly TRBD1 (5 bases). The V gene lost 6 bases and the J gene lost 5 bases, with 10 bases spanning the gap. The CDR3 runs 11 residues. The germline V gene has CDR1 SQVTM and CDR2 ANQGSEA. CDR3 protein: CSVKGPTEAFF. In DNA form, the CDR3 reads TGCAGCGTCAAGGGGCCTACTGAAGCTTTCTTT.

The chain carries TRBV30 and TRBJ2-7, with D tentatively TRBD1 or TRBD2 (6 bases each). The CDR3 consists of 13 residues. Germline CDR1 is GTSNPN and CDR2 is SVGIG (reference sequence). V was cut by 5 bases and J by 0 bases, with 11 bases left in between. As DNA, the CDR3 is TGTGCCTGGGGGCGGGACAACTCCTACGAGCAGTACTTC. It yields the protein CAWGRDNSYEQYF.

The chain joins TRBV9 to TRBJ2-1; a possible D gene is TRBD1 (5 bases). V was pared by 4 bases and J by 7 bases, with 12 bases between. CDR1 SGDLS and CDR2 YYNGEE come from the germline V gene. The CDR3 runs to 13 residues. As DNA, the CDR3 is TGTGCCAGCAGCCCCCCCCCAGGGAATGAGCAGTTCTTC. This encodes CASSPPPGNEQFF.

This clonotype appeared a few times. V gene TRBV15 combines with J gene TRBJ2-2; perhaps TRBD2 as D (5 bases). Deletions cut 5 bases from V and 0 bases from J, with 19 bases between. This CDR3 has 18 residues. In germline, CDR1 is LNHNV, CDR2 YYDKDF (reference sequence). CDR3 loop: CATSLPLVGDANTGELFF. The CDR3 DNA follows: TGTGCCACCAGCCTCCCCTTGGTGGGAGACGCGAACACCGGGGAGCTGTTTTTT.

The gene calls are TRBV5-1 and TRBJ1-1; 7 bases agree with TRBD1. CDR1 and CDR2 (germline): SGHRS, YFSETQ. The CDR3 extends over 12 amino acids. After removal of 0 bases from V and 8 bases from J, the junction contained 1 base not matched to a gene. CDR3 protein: CASSLDRGEAFF. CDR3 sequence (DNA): TGCGCCAGCAGCTTGGACAGGGGCGAAGCTTTCTTT.

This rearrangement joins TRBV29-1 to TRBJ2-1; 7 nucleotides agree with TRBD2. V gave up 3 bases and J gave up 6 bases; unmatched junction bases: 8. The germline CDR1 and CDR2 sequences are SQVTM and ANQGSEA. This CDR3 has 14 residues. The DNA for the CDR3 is TGCAGCGTTGACACTAGCGATAGATTCAATGAGCAGTTCTTC. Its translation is CSVDTSDRFNEQFF.

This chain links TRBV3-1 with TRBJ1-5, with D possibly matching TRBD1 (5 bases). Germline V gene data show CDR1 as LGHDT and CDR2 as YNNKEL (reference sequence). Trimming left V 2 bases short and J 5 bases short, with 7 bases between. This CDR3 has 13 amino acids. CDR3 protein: CASSQRGHQPQHF. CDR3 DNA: TGTGCCAGCAGCCAACGGGGCCATCAGCCCCAGCATTTT.

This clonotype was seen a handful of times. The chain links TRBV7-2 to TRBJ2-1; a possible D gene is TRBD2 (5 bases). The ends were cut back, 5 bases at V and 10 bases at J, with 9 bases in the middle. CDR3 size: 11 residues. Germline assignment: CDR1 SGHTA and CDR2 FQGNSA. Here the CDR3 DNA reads TGTGCCAGCAGCCAAGGACTGGAGCAGTTCTTC. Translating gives CASSQGLEQFF.

The CDR3 protein is CASSSILDRSFYGYTF. The DNA of the CDR3 is TGTGCCAGCAGTTCCATACTAGACAGGTCCTTCTATGGCTACACCTTC. This chain joins TRBV12-3 or TRBV12-4 and TRBJ1-2; tentatively, D is TRBD1 (6 bases). The CDR3 contains 16 residues. Trimming shortened V by 4 bases and J by 4 bases, and 19 bases separated the two germline ends.

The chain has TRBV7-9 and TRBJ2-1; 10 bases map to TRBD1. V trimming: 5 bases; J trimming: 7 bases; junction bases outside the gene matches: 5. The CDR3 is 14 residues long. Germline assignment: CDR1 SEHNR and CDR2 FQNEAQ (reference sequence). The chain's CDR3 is CASSTGQGQNEQFF. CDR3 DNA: TGTGCCAGCAGCACGGGACAGGGGCAAAATGAGCAGTTCTTC. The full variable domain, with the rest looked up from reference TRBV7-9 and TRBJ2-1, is DTGVSQNPRHKITKRGQNVTFRCDPISEHNRLYWYRQTLGQGPEFLTYFQNEAQLEKSRLLSDRFSAERPKGSFSTLEIQRTEQGDSAMYLCASSTGQGQNEQFFGPGTRLTVL.

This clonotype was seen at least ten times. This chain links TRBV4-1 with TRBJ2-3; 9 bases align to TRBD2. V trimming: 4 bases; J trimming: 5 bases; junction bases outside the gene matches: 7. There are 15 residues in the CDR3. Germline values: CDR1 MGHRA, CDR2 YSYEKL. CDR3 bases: TGCGCCAGCAGCCCCGGACTAGCGAGGGTAGATACGCAGTATTTT. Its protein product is CASSPGLARVDTQYF.